Below, 14 T cell receptor beta chains from the same sample are listed, as sequenced in a study of blood T cell repertoires in COVID-19. Produced via immunoSEQ multiplex PCR; TCRdb's table is partial and in-frame only. Of some 100,000 clones in the sample, 85% to 90% were seen once. Material for sequencing was peripheral blood. The receptor source for this set is a human donor with active COVID-19. The donor label of this sample is uncertain.

The rearrangement links TRBV12-3 or TRBV12-4 to TRBJ1-2, with TRBD1 matching 9 bases. The CDR3 loop spans 13 amino acids. The trim removed 5 bases at V and 7 bases at J, leaving 5 bases unmatched. The CDR3 coding sequence is TGTGCCAGCAGTACAGACAGGGGGGGTGGCTACACCTTC. Encoded protein: CASSTDRGGGYTF.

This clone came up a few times. This chain links TRBV7-3 with TRBJ2-7; a weak D match, TRBD2 (6 bases). CDR1 and CDR2 (germline): SGHTA, FQGTGA. This CDR3 is 14 amino acids long. V lost 5 bases and J 6 bases, leaving 17 bases between the germline ends. The CDR3 bases are TGTGCCAGCAGCCTGGGCGGGGAAGCTCGCGAGCAGTACTTC. This codes for CASSLGGEAREQYF. The whole variable domain, remainder taken from reference TRBV7-3 and TRBJ2-7, is GAGVSQTPSNKVTEKGKYVELRCDPISGHTALYWYRQSLGQGPEFLIYFQGTGAADDSGLPNDRFFAVRPEGSVSTLKIQRTERGDSAVYLCASSLGGEAREQYFGPGTRLTVT.

This chain connects TRBV4-2 to TRBJ1-4, with a possible D match to TRBD1 (6 bases). The CDR3 extends over 16 amino acids. V was shortened by 4 bases and J by 2 bases, with 14 bases between the two germline ends. In germline, CDR1 is LGHNA, CDR2 YNFKEQ. The CDR3: CASSRANRATNEKLFF. The CDR3 DNA follows: TGTGCCAGCAGCCGCGCCAACAGGGCTACTAATGAAAAACTGTTTTTT.

This clone was recorded only once. The chain combines TRBV6-4 with TRBJ2-6, with unresolved D. Germline CDR1 and CDR2: MRHNA and SNTAGT. Trimming stripped 0 bases from V and 0 bases from J, with 12 bases between. This CDR3 has 18 residues. In DNA form, the CDR3 reads TGTGCCAGCAGTGACTCTTTCAGTACCACCTCTGGGGCCAACGTCCTGACTTTC. It encodes CASSDSFSTTSGANVLTF.

This clone was seen once. The chain combines TRBV10-1 with TRBJ2-5; TRBD2 is a possible D gene (5 bases). Trimming took 2 bases from V and 2 from J, leaving 9 bases between them. CDR3 length equals 14 residues. CDR1 and CDR2 (germline): WNHNN, SYGVQD (reference sequence). In DNA form, the CDR3 reads TGCGCCAGCAGTGAGAGGACTTTACAAGAGACCCAGTACTTC. It yields the protein CASSERTLQETQYF.

V and J are TRBV2 and TRBJ2-2; 7 nucleotides line up with TRBD1. Germline-derived CDR1 and CDR2 are SNHLY and FYNNEI. The CDR3 has 15 amino acids. J was trimmed by 7 bases and V by 4 bases; bases with no gene match: 9. The DNA of the CDR3 is TGTGCCAGCAGTGCCCGACAGGGTGACTTCGGGGAGCTGTTTTTT. Amino acids: CASSARQGDFGELFF.

J is TRBJ1-1 and V is TRBV11-3, with D possibly being TRBD1 (6 bases). Germline V gene sequence: CDR1 SGHNT, CDR2 YENEEA. The length of the CDR3 is 13 residues. The V end was cut by 8 bases, the J end by 3 bases, with 13 bases between. Here the CDR3 DNA reads TGTGCCAGCCAGGGGCGAGGGGACACTGAAGCTTTCTTT. Its translation is CASQGRGDTEAFF.

This clone was picked up a small number of times. The rearrangement joins TRBV6-5 to TRBJ2-5, with 9 bases identical to TRBD2. This CDR3 region has 14 residues. Per the germline V gene, CDR1 is MNHEY and CDR2 is SVGAGI. V lost 3 bases to trimming and J lost 3 bases; unmatched junction nucleotides: 2. CDR3 nucleotides: TGTGCCAGCAGTTATGCTAGCGGGGAAGAGACCCAGTACTTC. Its translation: CASSYASGEETQYF.

This clone was seen only a few times. The gene calls are TRBV6-1 and TRBJ1-6; no reliable D call. This CDR3 is built from 16 residues. From germline, CDR1 is MNHNS and CDR2 SASEGT. Trimming stripped 2 bases from V and 0 bases from J, with 8 bases between. This CDR3 reads CASSEHGSSYNSPLHF. CDR3 in DNA: TGTGCCAGCAGTGAACATGGGAGCTCCTATAATTCACCCCTCCACTTT.

This chain joins TRBV5-5 and TRBJ1-2; TRBD1 matches 9 bases. CDR3 length: 16 residues. J was trimmed by 5 bases and V by 0 bases; bases with no gene match: 8. CDR1 is SGHKS, CDR2 YYEKEE, per germline (reference sequence). The CDR3 spells CASSLARGQGSYGYTF. CDR3 DNA: TGTGCCAGCAGCTTGGCCAGGGGACAGGGTTCTTATGGCTACACCTTC. The full variable domain, its missing parts supplied by reference TRBV5-5 and TRBJ1-2, is DAGVTQSPTHLIKTRGQQVTLRCSPISGHKSVSWYQQVLGQGPQFIFQYYEKEERGRGNFPDRFSARQFPNYSSELNVNALLLGDSALYLCASSLARGQGSYGYTFGSGTRLTVV.

CDR3 DNA: TGTGCCAGTAGTACAACTAGCGGGGGAAGCACAGATACGCAGTATTTT. Amino acids: CASSTTSGGSTDTQYF. This chain links TRBV19 with TRBJ2-3; 11 bases fit TRBD2. The germline gives CDR1 LNHDA, CDR2 SQIVND (reference sequence). This CDR3 is 16 amino acids long. Germline trimming cut 4 bases from V and 0 bases from J; bases unmatched to any gene: 3.

V usage is TRBV9 and J usage is TRBJ2-3; 8 nucleotides line up with TRBD2. The V segment lost 4 bases and the J segment 1 base; nucleotides outside the gene matches: 11. The CDR3 runs 17 residues. Germline V gene data show CDR1 as SGDLS and CDR2 as YYNGEE. The CDR3: CASSPTRAAGGTDTQYF. The DNA for the CDR3 is TGTGCCAGCAGCCCCACCCGGGCAGCGGGGGGCACAGATACGCAGTATTTT.

The chain is built from TRBV6-2 or TRBV6-3 and TRBJ2-5, with 13 bases fitting TRBD2. V dropped 5 bases and J dropped 0; count of bases not matched to a gene: 3. The CDR3 extends over 16 amino acids. CDR1 is MNHEY, CDR2 SVGEGT, per germline. CDR3 sequence (DNA): TGTGCCAGCAGTATGACTAGCGGGGGGCACCAAGAGACCCAGTACTTC. Its translation: CASSMTSGGHQETQYF.

In this sample, this clone turned up once. One junction end does not reproduce the germline sequence, and a read error may be involved. The V call is TRBV7-7, the J call TRBJ2-3; TRBD1 matches 8 bases. Germline CDR1 SSHAT, CDR2 FNYEAQ (reference sequence). The CDR3 covers 14 residues. The CDR3 loop is CASSWDRSTDTQYF. Written as DNA, the CDR3 is TGTGCTAGCAGCTGGGACAGGAGCACAGATACGCAGTATTTT.